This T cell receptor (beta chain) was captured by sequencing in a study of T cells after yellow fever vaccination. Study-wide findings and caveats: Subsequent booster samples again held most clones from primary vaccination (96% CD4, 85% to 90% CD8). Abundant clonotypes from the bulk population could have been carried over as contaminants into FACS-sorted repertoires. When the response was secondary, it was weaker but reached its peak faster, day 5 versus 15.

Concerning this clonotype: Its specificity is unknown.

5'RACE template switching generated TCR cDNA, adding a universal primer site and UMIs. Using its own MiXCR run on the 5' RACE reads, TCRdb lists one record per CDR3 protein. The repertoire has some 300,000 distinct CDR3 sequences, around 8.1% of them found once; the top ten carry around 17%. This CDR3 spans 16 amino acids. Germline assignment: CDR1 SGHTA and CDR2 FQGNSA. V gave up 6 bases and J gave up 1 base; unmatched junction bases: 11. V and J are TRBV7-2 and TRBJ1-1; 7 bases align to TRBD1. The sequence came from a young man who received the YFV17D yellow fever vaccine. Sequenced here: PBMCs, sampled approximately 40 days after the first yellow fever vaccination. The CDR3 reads CASRTRTGTENTEAFF. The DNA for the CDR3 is TGTGCCAGCAGAACTAGAACCGGGACAGAGAACACTGAAGCTTTCTTT. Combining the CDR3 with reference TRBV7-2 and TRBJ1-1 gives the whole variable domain GAGVSQSPSNKVTEKGKDVELRCDPISGHTALYWYRQSLGQGLEFLIYFQGNSAPDKSGLPSDRFSAERTGGSVSTLTIQRTQQEDSAVYLCASRTRTGTENTEAFFGQGTRLTVV.